The 26 T cell receptor beta chains given below trace back to one sample, sequenced in a study of monozygotic twins with inflammatory bowel disease. TCRdb re-called the 5' RACE reads and shows each CDR3 protein once, DNA omitted. The sample includes more than 300,000 distinct CDR3 sequences. The specimen was blood. All receptors come from a human donor with ulcerative colitis or Crohn's disease, or a healthy co-twin of an affected twin (not recorded which).

V gene TRBV7-8 combines with J gene TRBJ2-3; the TCRdb call, TRBD1, lacks DNA for checking. The CDR3 spans 15 residues. The V gene's germline CDR1 is SGHVS and CDR2 FQNEAQ. This chain's CDR3 is CASSLVGGRIDTQYF.

The chain employs TRBV6-4 and TRBJ2-1; no DNA is available, so the TRBD2 call from TCRdb remains unchecked. Germline V gene data show CDR1 as MRHNA and CDR2 as SNTAGT. This CDR3 comprises 14 residues. This CDR3 is CASSAGTSSTEQFF.

The gene calls are TRBV28 and TRBJ1-1; the TRBD1 assignment by TCRdb is unverifiable without DNA. The germline CDR1 and CDR2 sequences are MDHEN and SYDVKM. This CDR3 is built from 14 residues. The CDR3 sequence is CASPGAGASTEAFF.

This chain links TRBV7-2 with TRBJ2-1; the D gene TCRdb calls, TRBD1, cannot be checked with no DNA. Germline V lookup: CDR1 SGHTA, CDR2 FQGNSA. This CDR3 comprises 17 residues. CDR3 loop: CASSLGGTSRLYNEQFF.

The chain joins TRBV2 to TRBJ1-6. The CDR3 has 14 residues. Germline assignment: CDR1 SNHLY and CDR2 FYNNEI. The CDR3 protein is CASSQQFSNSPLHF.

The rearrangement uses TRBV2 and TRBJ1-5. This CDR3 comprises 13 residues. Germline CDR1 and CDR2: SNHLY and FYNNEI. The CDR3 sequence: CASSGSKNEPQHF.

The CDR3: CSASPPRDYHYEQYF. The J gene is TRBJ2-7, the V gene TRBV20-1; TCRdb's assignment of TRBD2 cannot be checked, as there is no DNA. The CDR3 is made up of 15 amino acids. CDR1 and CDR2 (germline): DFQATT, SNEGSKA (reference sequence).

The chain combines TRBV27 with TRBJ2-7; without DNA, the TCRdb call of TRBD2 cannot be checked. CDR1 is MNHEY, CDR2 SMNVEV, per germline (reference sequence). The CDR3 runs to 15 residues. CDR3 amino acids: CASSPRGAVPYEQYF.

The chain has TRBV7-2 and TRBJ2-3; TCRdb designates TRBD2, a call that cannot be tested without DNA. This CDR3 region has 14 residues. From germline, CDR1 is SGHTA and CDR2 FQGNSA. CDR3: CASSLGVTRDTQYF.

The chain employs TRBV4-1 and TRBJ2-1; the TCRdb call, TRBD1, lacks DNA for checking. CDR1 is MGHRA and CDR2 is YSYEKL in the germline V gene. This CDR3 contains 18 residues. CDR3: CASSQAGVEDRIYNEQFF.

The chain has TRBV20-1 and TRBJ2-2; the D call from TCRdb, TRBD2, cannot be confirmed without DNA. The CDR3 runs 14 residues. The germline V gene has CDR1 DFQATT and CDR2 SNEGSKA (reference sequence). The CDR3 sequence is CSARLSGGAGELFF.

This CDR3 reads CASSLVEAETQYF. The V call is TRBV11-2, the J call TRBJ2-5. Germline CDR1 and CDR2: SGHAT and FQNNGV. CDR3 length equals 13 residues.

The rearrangement uses TRBV20-1 and TRBJ2-7; TCRdb calls TRBD2, which cannot be checked without DNA. From germline, CDR1 is DFQATT and CDR2 SNEGSKA (reference sequence). This CDR3 has 15 residues. This CDR3 reads CSARDARGGLPEQYF.

The V call is TRBV5-6, the J call TRBJ1-2; TCRdb's D call, TRBD1, is unchecked because there is no DNA. This CDR3 is built from 14 residues. Germline assignment: CDR1 SGHDT and CDR2 YYEEEE. CDR3 region: CASSIGTGDYGYTF.

The chain links TRBV5-1 to TRBJ2-3; absent DNA, TCRdb's TRBD2 call cannot be checked. The CDR3 spans 14 residues. Germline assignment: CDR1 SGHRS and CDR2 YFSETQ. The CDR3 loop reads CASRLAESGGTQYF.

The chain has TRBV6-5 and TRBJ1-1; TCRdb picks TRBD1, but there is no DNA to check that call. The CDR3 loop spans 16 amino acids. Germline V gene lookup returns CDR1 MNHEY and CDR2 SVGAGI. CDR3 sequence: CASSIDTGTVNTEAFF.

The chain joins TRBV7-2 to TRBJ2-3; TCRdb's assignment of TRBD1 cannot be checked, as there is no DNA. This CDR3 contains 15 residues. The germline gives CDR1 SGHTA, CDR2 FQGNSA. CDR3 amino acids: CASRGVLGGRDTQYF.

The CDR3 protein is CASSMVWTVQETQYF. The V gene is TRBV7-2, the J gene TRBJ2-5. This CDR3 region has 15 residues. The germline gives CDR1 SGHTA, CDR2 FQGNSA.

V usage is TRBV12-3 or TRBV12-4 and J usage is TRBJ1-4. The CDR3 contains 13 residues. CDR3 loop: CASSLTTNEKLFF.

This chain links TRBV6-1 with TRBJ1-1; the D call of TRBD1 rests on TCRdb alone, since no DNA is present to check it. The CDR3 spans 17 residues. Germline V gene lookup returns CDR1 MNHNS and CDR2 SASEGT. CDR3 residues: CATQANPGRRGRTEAFF.

The gene calls are TRBV7-2 and TRBJ2-7; TCRdb's D gene call, TRBD1, goes unchecked for lack of DNA. From germline, CDR1 is SGHTA and CDR2 FQGNSA. There are 14 residues in the CDR3. The CDR3 region is CASSFGTEFYEQYF.

This chain joins TRBV5-6 and TRBJ2-3; the D call of TRBD1 rests on TCRdb alone, since no DNA is present to check it. In germline, CDR1 is SGHDT, CDR2 YYEEEE. The CDR3 is made up of 20 amino acids. The CDR3 reads CASSFFPLSPGGWGADTQYF. The full variable domain, rest sourced from reference TRBV5-6 and TRBJ2-3, is DAGVTQSPTHLIKTRGQQVTLRCSPKSGHDTVSWYQQALGQGPQFIFQYYEEEERQRGNFPDRFSGHQFPNYSSELNVNALLLGDSALYLCASSFFPLSPGGWGADTQYFGPGTRLTVL.

The J gene is TRBJ1-1, the V gene TRBV27; TCRdb selects TRBD1, and the lack of DNA leaves this call unchecked. The CDR3 totals 18 residues. Germline values: CDR1 MNHEY, CDR2 SMNVEV (reference sequence). The chain's CDR3 is CASSPRTGGFSLYTEAFF.

The chain employs TRBV4-3 and TRBJ2-2; TCRdb calls TRBD2, which cannot be checked without DNA. This CDR3 comprises 14 residues. Germline CDR1 LGHNA, CDR2 YSLEER. CDR3 sequence: CASSHDRAPGELFF.

The rearrangement uses TRBV10-3 and TRBJ2-3; as DNA is missing, the TRBD2 call by TCRdb cannot be tested. The CDR3 covers 13 residues. Germline V gives CDR1 ENHRY, CDR2 SYGVKD. The CDR3 here is CAIALAVEDTQYF.

This chain joins TRBV4-3 and TRBJ2-7; TCRdb's D gene call, TRBD1, goes unchecked for lack of DNA. This CDR3 comprises 15 residues. Germline values: CDR1 LGHNA, CDR2 YSLEER. This CDR3 is CASSQVSAGSYEQYF.